The entry below gives a single T cell receptor beta chain sequence along with its context. Its antigen is still unknown. The data originate from a study of early T cells in non-severe SARS-CoV-2 infection. Study summary: Sequencing of bulk RNA from unsorted whole blood was done, without chain pairing.

Whole-study findings and limits: The matching step, a VDJdb search, favored anti-spike CD8 responses and missed private and CD4 specificities.

The CDR3 runs to 14 residues. Germline CDR1 is SGHVS and CDR2 is FQNEAQ. V lost 6 bases and J 6 bases, leaving 14 bases between the germline ends. The TCR library protocol attached unique molecular identifiers to the individual cDNA molecules. TCRdb processed the 5' RACE reads anew with MiXCR; each CDR3 protein has one entry. The sample contains 60,000 to 75,000 distinct CDR3 sequences, approximately 12% of which appear only once. The sample taken for sequencing was whole blood. This sequence joins TRBV7-8 and TRBJ1-4; tentative D call: TRBD1 (6 bases). This TCR was recovered from an adult who was a healthcare worker with PCR-confirmed SARS-CoV-2 infection or an uninfected control (not recorded which). This chain's CDR3 is CASSSTGSDEKLFF. The CDR3 DNA reads TGTGCCAGCAGTTCAACAGGGTCAGATGAAAAACTGTTTTTT.